These 15 T cell receptor beta chains originate from one sample sequenced in a study of control samples from healthy donors and cancer patients. Some clones are missing from TCRdb's copy, which holds only in-frame ones; the method was immunoSEQ multiplex PCR. The profile shows 150,000 to 200,000 clones, more than 85% of them singletons. The specimen sequenced was blood. The receptors here all came from a woman in her forties in good health.

The genes are TRBV6-5 and TRBJ1-2; D uncertain. CDR1 is MNHEY, CDR2 SVGAGI, per germline. V was cut by 3 bases and J by 10 bases, with 15 bases left in between. There are 13 residues in the CDR3. The CDR3 region has the DNA TGTGCCAGCAGTTATACCCAGTATCCGCCCTACACCTTC. This translates into CASSYTQYPPYTF.

This rearrangement joins TRBV3-1 (or the pseudogene TRBV3-2) to TRBJ1-1; 9 bases are shared with TRBD1. Germline CDR1 LGHDT, CDR2 YNNKEL (reference sequence). The CDR3 length is 15 residues. V shed 8 bases, J shed 1 base, and the junction held 8 bases outside the gene matches. The CDR3 sequence: CASRTGVRENTEAFF. For the CDR3, the DNA is TGTGCCAGCCGGACAGGGGTTAGAGAGAACACTGAAGCTTTCTTT.

This chain joins TRBV11-2 and TRBJ1-2; D is possibly TRBD1 (5 bases). The CDR3 sequence is 13 residues long. Germline V gene data show CDR1 as SGHAT and CDR2 as FQNNGV. The V end was cut by 4 bases, the J end by 4 bases, with 10 bases between. Here the CDR3 reads CASSYKGTYGYTF. The CDR3 region has the DNA TGTGCCAGCAGCTACAAAGGGACCTATGGCTACACCTTC.

V is TRBV18 and J is TRBJ1-6; 7 nucleotides line up with TRBD1. Germline assignment: CDR1 KGHSH and CDR2 LQKENI. V shed 3 bases, J shed 7 bases, and the junction held 6 bases outside the gene matches. The CDR3 extends over 15 amino acids. CDR3 DNA: TGTGCCAGCTCACCTGGGACAGTGGAGAATTCACCCCTCCACTTT. Residues: CASSPGTVENSPLHF.

The rearrangement joins TRBV7-8 to TRBJ1-2; 8 bases line up with TRBD1. Trimming removed 6 bases from V and 5 bases from J; junction bases left unmatched: 11. Germline-derived CDR1 and CDR2 are SGHVS and FQNEAQ. This CDR3 is built from 15 residues. CDR3 amino acids: CASSSPQGARYGYTF. In nucleotides, the CDR3 is TGTGCCAGCAGTTCTCCCCAGGGGGCGCGTTATGGCTACACCTTC. Drawing the rest from reference TRBV7-8 and TRBJ1-2, the complete variable domain is GAGVSQSPRYKVAKRGQDVALRCDPISGHVSLFWYQQALGQGPEFLTYFQNEAQLDKSGLPSDRFFAERPEGSVSTLKIQRTQQEDSAVYLCASSSPQGARYGYTFGSGTRLTVV.

The gene calls are TRBV16 and TRBJ1-1; perhaps TRBD1 as D (5 bases). Trimming removed 5 bases at V and 5 bases at J, with 18 bases between. Germline V CDR1 and CDR2: KGHSY, FQNENV. This CDR3 contains 15 residues. This chain's CDR3 is CASSAGLGVGTEAFF. For the CDR3, the DNA is TGTGCCAGCAGCGCAGGGCTGGGAGTCGGGACTGAAGCTTTCTTT.

The chain has TRBV10-3 and TRBJ1-2; D is ambiguous. The germline V gene has CDR1 ENHRY and CDR2 SYGVKD. The CDR3 spans 13 residues. V was cut by 3 bases and J by 0 bases, with 5 bases left in between. The CDR3 DNA follows: TGTGCCATCAGTGAAGACACTAACTATGGCTACACCTTC. This encodes CAISEDTNYGYTF.

This chain joins TRBV11-2 and TRBJ1-1, with D hard to call. CDR1 and CDR2 (germline): SGHAT, FQNNGV. This CDR3 spans 13 amino acids. Between the trimmed V and J ends, which lost 2 bases and 3 bases, there was a span of 7 bases. This CDR3 is CASSLSGYTEAFF. The CDR3 nucleotides are TGTGCCAGCAGCTTAAGCGGTTACACTGAAGCTTTCTTT.

In DNA, the CDR3 is TGTGCCAGTAGTATCGGGACTAGCAAACACAATGAGCAGTTCTTC. Protein sequence: CASSIGTSKHNEQFF. The chain carries TRBV19 and TRBJ2-1, with 9 bases identical to TRBD2. This CDR3 spans 15 amino acids. Trimming took 3 bases from V and 5 from J; bases not matched to a gene: 5. Germline values: CDR1 LNHDA, CDR2 SQIVND (reference sequence).

The chain joins TRBV4-1 to TRBJ1-2, with 7 bases that match TRBD1. The ends lost 3 bases at V and 4 bases at J; junction bases unmatched: 8. The CDR3 has 15 amino acids. Per germline, CDR1 MGHRA and CDR2 YSYEKL. CDR3 region: CASSQGTDRVYGYTF. The CDR3 nucleotides read TGCGCCAGCAGCCAGGGGACCGACAGGGTCTATGGCTACACCTTC.

The V gene is TRBV7-9, the J gene TRBJ1-4; 9 nucleotides agree with TRBD1. Germline values: CDR1 SEHNR, CDR2 FQNEAQ (reference sequence). This CDR3 region has 15 residues. Germline trimming cut 5 bases from V and 4 bases from J; bases unmatched to any gene: 5. The CDR3 sequence: CASSTWTGDNEKLFF. CDR3 sequence (DNA): TGTGCCAGCAGCACCTGGACAGGGGATAATGAAAAACTGTTTTTT.

Written as DNA, the CDR3 is TGTGCCAGCAGCTTAGCGCAAACTGAAGCTTTCTTT. This translates into CASSLAQTEAFF. The chain uses TRBV7-9 and TRBJ1-1; D remains unclear. The CDR3 is made up of 12 amino acids. V lost 0 bases and J 5 bases, leaving 4 bases between the germline ends. The germline V gene encodes CDR1 SEHNR and CDR2 FQNEAQ (reference sequence).

J is TRBJ1-2 and V is TRBV6-5; no clear D gene. With 3 bases removed from V and 0 bases from J, the gap between germline ends came to 8 bases. This CDR3 is 14 amino acids long. CDR1 MNHEY and CDR2 SVGAGI come from the germline V gene. The CDR3 is CASSYKTANYGYTF. CDR3 nucleotide sequence: TGTGCCAGCAGTTATAAGACGGCTAACTATGGCTACACCTTC.

The rearrangement links TRBV7-5 to TRBJ2-7; the D call TRBD2 from the table was never checked on the DNA. TRBV7-5 corresponds to a pseudogene. The CDR3 length is 17 residues. The CDR3 DNA reads TGTGCCAGAAGCCTCGGGGTAAACCCCCACCTCTCCTACGAGCAGTACTTC. Translation gives CARSLGVNPHLSYEQYF.

Only a few counts were recorded for this clone. This chain links TRBV4-1 with TRBJ2-7, with a possible D match to TRBD2 (5 bases). The CDR3 sequence is 13 residues long. V lost 5 bases, J lost 2 bases, and 10 bases lay in between. Germline V gives CDR1 MGHRA, CDR2 YSYEKL. CDR3 residues: CASSNGVTYEQYF. The CDR3 nucleotides read TGCGCCAGCAGCAACGGGGTTACCTACGAGCAGTACTTC.